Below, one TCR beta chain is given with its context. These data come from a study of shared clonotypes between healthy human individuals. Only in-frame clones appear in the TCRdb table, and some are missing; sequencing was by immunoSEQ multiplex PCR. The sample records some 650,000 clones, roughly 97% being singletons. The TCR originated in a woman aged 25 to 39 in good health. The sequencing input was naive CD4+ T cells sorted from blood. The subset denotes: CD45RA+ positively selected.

The CDR3 loop is CATSRGGGSGYEQYF. The CDR3 bases are TGTGCCACCAGCAGAGGGGGCGGGAGTGGTTACGAGCAGTACTTC. This chain joins TRBV15 and TRBJ2-7; 7 nucleotides line up with TRBD2. The ends lost 1 base at V and 4 bases at J; junction bases unmatched: 7. CDR1 and CDR2 from the germline V gene are LNHNV and YYDKDF (reference sequence). This CDR3 has 15 residues.